This T cell receptor beta chain was obtained from a study of T cells after yellow fever vaccination. About the research overall: Any fraction with a low cell number was prepared using SMART-Seq v4 Ultra Low Input.

Germline values: CDR1 ENHRY, CDR2 SYGVKD. The V end lost 9 bases, the J end lost 7 bases, and 15 bases lay between the germline ends. The CDR3 is made up of 13 amino acids. Findings and limits, study-wide: Repertoires sorted by FACS could include abundant clonotypes that are contaminants from the bulk population. Boosting was followed by the reappearance of most primary-vaccination clones (approximately 95% CD4, around 91% CD8).

TCRdb re-called the 5' RACE reads with MiXCR, one entry per CDR3 protein. This table holds about 630,000 distinct CDR3 sequences, around an eighth found once. This clonotype has ten or more counts. The antigen is not known. The chain carries TRBV10-3 and TRBJ1-4; a possible D gene is TRBD1 (6 bases). Here the sequenced sample was PBMCs, taken on the day of the yellow fever booster vaccination. The TCR comes from a young man who received the YFV17D yellow fever vaccine. Here the CDR3 reads CAIGTGPSEKLFF. The CDR3 nucleotides read TGTGCCATTGGAACAGGGCCGAGTGAAAAACTGTTTTTT.